The 23 T cell receptor beta chains listed next were all sequenced from one sample in a study of PD-1 blockade in mismatch repair-deficient tumors. Data came from immunoSEQ multiplex PCR; TCRdb stores just in-frame clones and leaves some out. Of tens of thousands of clones in the sample, approximately 80% are singletons; the top ten hold about 1%. The material sequenced was PBMCs, taken approximately 41 weeks after starting pembrolizumab. Source of these receptors: an adult with mismatch repair-deficient cancer.

The CDR3 DNA follows: TGTGCCAGCAGTGATACGATAAAAAGCCTGTTTTTT. It codes for CASSDTIKSLFF. J is TRBJ1-4 and V is TRBV6-1; unclear D gene. Trimming removed 3 bases from V and 14 bases from J, with 13 bases in between. The CDR3 has 12 residues. Germline CDR1 reads MNHNS; CDR2 reads SASEGT.

This clone was observed a handful of times. This chain connects TRBV9 to TRBJ1-3; TRBD1 is a possible D gene (6 bases). There are 15 residues in the CDR3. Per germline, CDR1 SGDLS and CDR2 YYNGEE. V shed 0 bases and J shed 2 bases, with 9 bases lying between them. This CDR3 is CASSVGPGAGNTIYF. In DNA form, the CDR3 reads TGTGCCAGCAGCGTAGGCCCAGGGGCTGGAAACACCATATATTTT.

The V gene is TRBV15, the J gene TRBJ1-1; 8 nucleotides agree with TRBD1. The V and J ends lost 1 base and 1 base, in that order; junction bases with no gene match: 5. The germline CDR1 and CDR2 sequences are LNHNV and YYDKDF (reference sequence). This CDR3 has 16 residues. DNA for the CDR3: TGTGCCACCAGCAGAGGGACAGGGAGGCAGAACACTGAAGCTTTCTTT. The encoded protein is CATSRGTGRQNTEAFF.

V is TRBV6-5 and J is TRBJ2-5; 7 bases match TRBD2. CDR3 length: 15 amino acids. Germline V lookup: CDR1 MNHEY, CDR2 SVGAGI. After removal of 2 bases from V and 5 bases from J, the junction contained 8 bases not matched to a gene. The CDR3 nucleotides are TGTGCCAGCAGTTACAATGGCGGGAGTCTGGAGACCCAGTACTTC. This encodes CASSYNGGSLETQYF.

The chain uses TRBV4-2 and TRBJ2-1; D not resolved. This CDR3 has 14 residues. The germline V and J ends were trimmed by 0 bases and 4 bases, with 7 bases remaining between them. The V gene's germline CDR1 is LGHNA and CDR2 YNFKEQ. In DNA form, the CDR3 reads TGTGCCAGCAGCCAAGATAGTAGATACAATGAGCAGTTCTTC. This codes for CASSQDSRYNEQFF.

The J gene is TRBJ2-1, the V gene TRBV5-1; TRBD1 matches at 7 bases. After removal of 4 bases from V and 6 bases from J, the junction contained 10 bases not matched to a gene. The CDR3 extends over 15 amino acids. The germline CDR1 and CDR2 sequences are SGHRS and YFSETQ. The CDR3 coding sequence is TGCGCCAGCAGCCGGGACAGTGGGGGCCTCAATGAGCAGTTCTTC. This translates into CASSRDSGGLNEQFF.

The V and J genes are TRBV27 and TRBJ1-1, with a possible D match to TRBD1 (6 bases). CDR1 is MNHEY and CDR2 is SMNVEV in the germline V gene (reference sequence). Trimming removed 6 bases at V and 8 bases at J, with 19 bases between. This CDR3 is built from 14 residues. CDR3 in DNA: TGTGCCAGCAGAAGCCGGGACAAACCTAGGGAAGCTTTCTTT. This sequence encodes CASRSRDKPREAFF.

This clone was picked up a small number of times. J is TRBJ2-7 and V is TRBV6-5; 10 bases fit TRBD1. The CDR3 has 15 residues. With V trimmed by 2 bases and J by 1 base, 2 bases remained unmatched. The germline V gene encodes CDR1 MNHEY and CDR2 SVGAGI. The CDR3 nucleotides are TGTGCCAGCAGTTACCGGGACAGGGGTTCCTACGAGCAGTACTTC. This encodes CASSYRDRGSYEQYF.

The genes are TRBV27 and TRBJ1-1; TRBD1 is a possible D gene (6 bases). The V end lost 4 bases, the J end lost 6 bases, and 12 bases lay between the germline ends. The CDR3 covers 13 residues. CDR1 is MNHEY, CDR2 SMNVEV, per germline (reference sequence). CDR3 protein: CASSSTGSSEAFF. CDR3 sequence (DNA): TGTGCCAGCAGTTCCACAGGGTCTTCTGAAGCTTTCTTT.

CDR3: CASSLGGSGYEQYF. CDR3 coding DNA: TGTGCCAGCAGCTTAGGCGGGAGTGGGTACGAGCAGTACTTC. The chain employs TRBV11-3 and TRBJ2-7, with 7 bases fitting TRBD2. Germline values: CDR1 SGHNT, CDR2 YENEEA. With 1 base clipped from V and 4 bases from J, the junction kept 4 bases outside the gene matches. The CDR3 contains 14 residues.

The chain links TRBV19 to TRBJ2-3, with 11 bases fitting TRBD2. Looked up from germline, CDR1 is LNHDA and CDR2 is SQIVND (reference sequence). The CDR3 extends over 15 amino acids. Trimming took 6 bases from V and 10 from J; bases not matched to a gene: 12. The CDR3 DNA is TGTGCCAGTAGGCTCATAACTAGCGGGAGCGATGCGCAGTATTTT. Encoded protein: CASRLITSGSDAQYF.

The rearrangement joins TRBV6-5 to TRBJ2-2, with 7 nucleotides matching TRBD1. The CDR3 runs 15 residues. Germline CDR1 and CDR2: MNHEY and SVGAGI. V lost 5 bases to trimming and J lost 3 bases; unmatched junction nucleotides: 6. The CDR3 protein is CASSRGQEHTGELFF. The CDR3 nucleotides read TGTGCCAGCAGTCGCGGACAGGAGCACACCGGGGAGCTGTTTTTT.

The chain is built from TRBV11-2 and TRBJ2-1; D is undetermined. This CDR3 comprises 13 residues. The V gene's germline CDR1 is SGHAT and CDR2 FQNNGV. Trimming removed 6 bases at V and 9 bases at J, with 15 bases between. The CDR3 nucleotides read TGTGCCAGCAGTACTAATATACCCGGTGAGCAGTTCTTC. It encodes CASSTNIPGEQFF. Combining the CDR3 with reference TRBV11-2 and TRBJ2-1 gives the whole variable domain EAGVAQSPRYKIIEKRQSVAFWCNPISGHATLYWYQQILGQGPKLLIQFQNNGVVDDSQLPKDRFSAERLKGVDSTLKIQPAKLEDSAVYLCASSTNIPGEQFFGPGTRLTVL.

J is TRBJ2-7 and V is TRBV29-1; 7 nucleotides match TRBD1. This CDR3 is built from 12 residues. CDR1 is SQVTM and CDR2 is ANQGSEA in the germline V gene. Germline trimming cut 1 base from V and 3 bases from J; bases unmatched to any gene: 0. In DNA, the CDR3 is TGCAGCGTTGAAGCAGGGGGCTACGAGCAGTACTTC. It is translated as CSVEAGGYEQYF.

The CDR3 region is CASSRTSGSSYEQYF. CDR3 coding DNA: TGTGCCAGTAGTAGGACTAGCGGGAGCTCCTACGAGCAGTACTTC. This chain links TRBV19 with TRBJ2-7; 13 nucleotides match TRBD2. The junction had 0 bases not matched to a gene; V was cut back by 4 bases and J by 0 bases. The CDR3 is 15 amino acids. Germline values: CDR1 LNHDA, CDR2 SQIVND (reference sequence).

The chain combines TRBV14 with TRBJ2-3, with TRBD2 as a possible D gene (6 bases). The CDR3 contains 17 residues. Germline assignment: CDR1 SGHDN and CDR2 FVKESK. Deletions cut 0 bases from V and 0 bases from J, with 13 bases between. As DNA, the CDR3 is TGTGCCAGCAGCCAAGATACGTTTGGACTAAGCACAGATACGCAGTATTTT. Residues: CASSQDTFGLSTDTQYF.

V gene TRBV10-1 combines with J gene TRBJ2-7; TRBD2 aligns across 9 bases. The CDR3 covers 15 residues. Germline trimming cut 7 bases from V and 2 bases from J; bases unmatched to any gene: 9. Germline CDR1 WNHNN, CDR2 SYGVQD (reference sequence). The CDR3 DNA is TGCGCCAGCACCCCACCTAGCGGGGAGACCTACGAGCAGTACTTC. Its translation is CASTPPSGETYEQYF.

The chain links TRBV5-4 to TRBJ1-1; D uncertain. CDR1 is SGHNT, CDR2 YYREEE, per germline (reference sequence). This CDR3 comprises 16 residues. Trimming took 0 bases from V and 0 from J, leaving 12 bases between them. Here the CDR3 reads CASSLDASGLNTEAFF. CDR3 DNA sequence: TGTGCCAGCAGCTTGGATGCGAGCGGCTTGAACACTGAAGCTTTCTTT.

The chain links TRBV19 to TRBJ1-1, with 9 bases lining up with TRBD1. J lost 5 bases, V lost 4 bases, and 5 bases had no gene match. Germline V CDR1 and CDR2: LNHDA, SQIVND (reference sequence). The CDR3 is made up of 14 amino acids. In DNA, the CDR3 is TGTGCCAGTAGTAATAACAGGGGGCAGACTGAAGCTTTCTTT. Translated, it gives CASSNNRGQTEAFF.

The V gene is TRBV7-9, the J gene TRBJ1-1; D unclear. Germline CDR1 is SEHNR and CDR2 is FQNEAQ (reference sequence). The CDR3 runs to 14 residues. V lost 5 bases and J lost 6, with 16 bases in between. The CDR3 is CASSPNRGWAEAFF. In DNA, the CDR3 is TGTGCCAGCAGCCCCAACCGGGGATGGGCTGAAGCTTTCTTT.

The V call is TRBV27, the J call TRBJ2-7; 9 bases match TRBD1. CDR1 is MNHEY and CDR2 is SMNVEV in the germline V gene (reference sequence). Trimming removed 6 bases from V and 1 base from J; junction bases left unmatched: 7. The CDR3 totals 15 residues. DNA for the CDR3: TGTGCCAGCAGACAAACAGGGGGCTTATCCTACGAGCAGTACTTC. Protein product: CASRQTGGLSYEQYF.

This clone was detected only once. The V call is TRBV29-1, the J call TRBJ1-2; D is undetermined. V was pared by 1 base and J by 0 bases, with 6 bases between. CDR1 is SQVTM, CDR2 ANQGSEA, per germline. The CDR3 sequence is 13 residues long. CDR3 sequence: CSVEGAANYGYTF. DNA of the CDR3: TGCAGCGTTGAAGGTGCAGCTAACTATGGCTACACCTTC.

This rearrangement joins TRBV25-1 to TRBJ1-2; D is perhaps TRBD1 (5 bases). The CDR3 sequence is 13 residues long. Germline V gene lookup returns CDR1 MGHDK and CDR2 SYGVNS. V shed 5 bases and J shed 3 bases, with 10 bases lying between them. The CDR3: CASSKGPDYGYTF. The CDR3 DNA sequence: TGTGCCAGCAGTAAGGGGCCGGACTATGGCTACACCTTC.